The source of this T cell receptor beta chain is a study of shared clonotypes between healthy human individuals. Across the study: Per donor, CD8 memory used one plate, CD8 naive used two, CD4 memory used three and CD4 naive used three.

This clone showed up just once. Its matching antigen is unknown. Notes on the study in general: Sample collection involved blood only; tissue repertoires are likely different.

Once extracted for a subset, genomic DNA was divided evenly among several immunoSEQ plates. Produced via immunoSEQ multiplex PCR; TCRdb's table is partial and in-frame only. The table records around 2,000,000 clones, roughly 91% of them present only once. Cells designated naive CD8 were CD45RO-negative and were positively selected for CCR7, with terminally differentiated effector memory CD45RA+ cells excluded. V lost 5 bases and J lost 7, with 14 bases in between. Per the germline V gene, CDR1 is SGHVS and CDR2 is FQNEAQ. There are 14 residues in the CDR3. Sequencing used naive CD8+ T cells from PBMCs. The source of this sequence is a man between 18 and 35 years old in good health. Some clones in this sample may be carry-over from other donors' samples. J is TRBJ2-2 and V is TRBV7-8; D gene unclear. CDR3 bases: TGTGCCAGCAGCAATGGGTATCTCGGCGGGGAGCTGTTTTTT. Residues: CASSNGYLGGELFF.